This T cell receptor beta chain was recovered during a study of blood T cells in healthy people across ages (dated by TCRdb to between 2015 and 2017). Regarding the complete study: In model experiments, template switching captured roughly one uniquely barcoded TCR beta cDNA molecule for every two T cells. The study measured age-related changes in TCR beta repertoire diversity using deep sequencing normalized with unique cDNA molecular identifiers. Donors were grouped into four age groups: young (average roughly 17 years), middle-aged (roughly 40), aged (around 62) and long-lived (approximately 82). Donors of different ages were randomly distributed across sequencing lanes to avoid experimental bias. The study analyzed two additional independent replicas of 1 million unique cDNA reads from the same blood draw for two donors, one aged 18 to 30 and one aged 80 or older. The paper as a whole reports these results and caveats: As age increased, observed TCR beta diversity per million T cells dropped in a roughly linear way, and a significant reduction was already evident by age approximately 40. Compared with the aged group, the long-lived group had more naive CD4+ T cells, fewer expanded clones and increased TCR diversity, suggesting age selection. The percentage of naive T cells measured by flow cytometry correlated strongly with observed TCR beta diversity. Total diversity estimates from one million sequenced T cells were considered lower bounds and underestimates. Because profiling used bulk unsorted PBMCs, naive and antigen-experienced compartments could not be compared conclusively. Because the CMV infection status of the donors was unknown, age-related changes in expanded clonotypes may potentially have been confounded.

The donors were some 36 Caucasian individuals from Russia, aged 6 to 90 years, who were systemically healthy. Each donor gave 8 to 10 milliliters of peripheral blood, collected into EDTA-treated Vacutainer tubes. Ficoll-Paque density-gradient centrifugation was used to isolate PBMCs, with at least 6 million per sample. Total RNA was extracted from PBMCs with Trizol reagent, with at least 6 micrograms obtained per sample. For every donor, an aliquot of PBMCs went through flow cytometry to measure the percentages of naive CD45RAhigh/CD27high T cells. According to the germline V gene, CDR1 reads KGHSH and CDR2 reads LQKENI. V was cut back by 0 bases and J by 1 base, leaving a gap of 12 bases between them. The CDR3, cysteine through phenylalanine, is 16 amino acids long. Just CDR3 DNA is preserved here, 48 bases in frame from base 1. The receptor library was made with 5' RACE. Instrument used: Illumina HiSeq 2500. A second about 7 to 12 cycle PCR used a sample-barcoded 5' primer and a J-beta primer mix. A unique molecular identifier was introduced onto each TCR beta cDNA molecule by a template-switch 5' adaptor carrying 12 random nucleotides. Each sample yielded at least 3 million CDR3-containing paired-end reads. All of the RNA was converted into first-strand cDNA using the Mint cDNA synthesis kit, with a TRBC-specific oligonucleotide serving as the primer. All cDNA was treated with uracil-DNA glycosylase and then went through a first 18-cycle PCR with the universal primers M1SS and BC2_uni_R. The study's processing was this. Each sample was normalized by randomly selecting 1 million high-quality reads, each carrying a distinct molecular identifier. Reads sharing molecular identifiers were discarded rather than binned into consensus sequences. MiTCR, set to a Q25 quality threshold and the strictest error-elimination algorithm, was used for CDR3 identification, clonotype clustering and error correction. Lower-bound total TCR beta diversity was estimated with a nonparametric unseen species model using Euler transformation. Using fastp trimming at Q25 and MiXCR clonotype assembly, TCRdb reanalyzed the public sequencing data and kept in-frame beta chains. One record per CDR3 amino acid sequence lists the most common genes and DNA. The V and J calls shown here were made by TCRdb, not taken from the authors' results. The sample includes 850,000 to 1,300,000 distinct CDR3 sequences, with 40% to 55% observed a single time. Of the sample, over 15% falls within the top ten clones.

Points on this clonotype: This clone's antigen is unknown. Base qualities are not recorded, but no much larger clone differs from it by a single base.

Sequenced: blood. The V gene is TRBV18 and the J gene is TRBJ1-1; possibly the D gene is TRBD1, per 6 matching bases. The TCR sequence derives from a woman aged 60 to 75 in good health. The CDR3 protein sequence reads: CASSPPATGQNTEAFF. The DNA is as follows: TGTGCCAGCTCACCACCGGCGACAGGCCAGAACACTGAAGCTTTCTTT.